A selection of T cell receptor beta chains follows, all from one sample in a study of cytomegalovirus exposure and HLA in healthy donors. Some clones are missing from TCRdb's copy, which holds only in-frame ones; the method was immunoSEQ multiplex PCR. The sample lists around 140,000 clones; approximately 82% were seen once. The source material was PBMCs. The source is a woman aged 60-75 years in good health and CMV-seropositive. Each CDR3 is given with its conserved first and last residue. D genes are given only for firm matches.

d_call,j_call,v_call,cdr3_aa,cdr3_nt
TRBD2,TRBJ2-3,TRBV15,CATSTLAGDQDTQYF,TGTGCCACCAGTACGCTAGCGGGAGACCAAGATACGCAGTATTTT
TRBD2,TRBJ2-1,TRBV7-2,CASTLVSGRANEQFF,TGTGCCAGCACCTTAGTTAGCGGGAGGGCCAATGAGCAGTTCTTC
NA,TRBJ1-2,TRBV28,CASSFQGNGYTF,TGTGCCAGCAGTTTCCAGGGTAATGGCTACACCTTC
NA,TRBJ1-1,TRBV28,CASSLRGYGAEAFF,TGTGCCAGCAGTCTGAGGGGGTACGGGGCTGAAGCTTTCTTT
TRBD1,TRBJ1-3,TRBV25-1,CASSDRSSGTGGNTIYF,TGTGCCAGCAGTGACCGTTCCTCCGGGACAGGGGGAAACACCATATATTTT
TRBD1,TRBJ1-2,TRBV11-3,CASSKDRAGYTF,TGTGCCAGCAGCAAGGACAGGGCTGGCTACACCTTC
NA,TRBJ1-5,TRBV5-1,CASSAEGNQPQHF,TGCGCCAGCAGCGCAGAGGGTAATCAGCCCCAGCATTTT
NA,TRBJ1-1,TRBV5-1,CASSLGYLGRARAMNTEAFF,TGCGCCAGCAGCTTGGGTTATCTGGGCCGGGCCAGGGCCATGAACACTGAAGCTTTCTTT
NA,TRBJ2-7,TRBV4-1,CASSQESTTSSEGSSYEQYF,TGCGCCAGCAGCCAAGAATCCACTACCTCCTCTGAAGGGAGCTCCTACGAGCAGTACTTC
NA,TRBJ1-2,TRBV30,CAWLTSYGYTF,TGTGCCTGGTTAACAAGCTATGGCTACACCTTC